A single sample gave rise to the 23 T cell receptor beta chains below, sequenced in a study of T cell changes during pregnancy in multiple sclerosis. Assay: immunoSEQ multiplex PCR; the TCRdb copy retains only in-frame clones and omits some. The data contain about 61,000 clones, 90% of them singletons. Sequencing used peripheral blood, obtained in the first trimester of pregnancy. The origin of the receptors is a female donor in good health, enrolled as a control in a pregnancy study.

The chain links TRBV6-5 to TRBJ1-2; tentatively, D is TRBD1 (6 bases). The V end was cut by 9 bases, the J end by 6 bases, with 17 bases between. CDR1 is MNHEY and CDR2 is SVGAGI in the germline V gene. CDR3 length: 13 residues. The CDR3 DNA reads as TGTGCCAGTCGCACAGGGCGTGAAGATGGCTACACCTTC. It codes for CASRTGREDGYTF.

The chain is built from TRBV7-8 and TRBJ2-7; D perhaps matches TRBD2 (5 bases). Deletions cut 5 bases from V and 0 bases from J, with 14 bases between. The CDR3 is 15 residues long. Germline V gene data show CDR1 as SGHVS and CDR2 as FQNEAQ. Here the CDR3 DNA reads TGTGCCAGCAGCCCTACAGCGGTAAGCTCCTACGAGCAGTACTTC. Translated, it gives CASSPTAVSSYEQYF.

The chain links TRBV27 to TRBJ2-1; D is perhaps TRBD2 (6 bases). There are 14 residues in the CDR3. CDR1 and CDR2 (germline): MNHEY, SMNVEV (reference sequence). Trimming left V 7 bases short and J 5 bases short, with 15 bases between. CDR3 nucleotides: TGTGCCAGCACCCCCCGGGGGAGAAACAATGAGCAGTTCTTC. Its protein is CASTPRGRNNEQFF.

The gene calls are TRBV28 and TRBJ1-2; D is perhaps TRBD1 (6 bases). CDR3 size: 15 residues. Germline CDR1 is MDHEN and CDR2 is SYDVKM. The V end lost 5 bases, the J end lost 7 bases, and 20 bases lay between the germline ends. CDR3 sequence: CASSLLIQGPSGYTF. CDR3 in DNA: TGTGCCAGCAGTCTCTTAATTCAGGGGCCTTCTGGCTACACCTTC.

The genes are TRBV7-8 and TRBJ1-2; 8 bases are shared with TRBD1. The CDR3 runs 14 residues. The germline gives CDR1 SGHVS, CDR2 FQNEAQ. J lost 3 bases, V lost 4 bases, and 4 bases had no gene match. CDR3 nucleotide sequence: TGTGCCAGCAGCTCCTCGGACAGGGACTATGGCTACACCTTC. Translating it yields CASSSSDRDYGYTF.

The chain joins TRBV5-4 to TRBJ1-1; 9 nucleotides match TRBD1. The CDR3 length is 14 residues. In germline, CDR1 is SGHNT, CDR2 YYREEE (reference sequence). The J segment lost 5 bases and the V segment lost 4 bases, leaving 6 bases of the junction unmatched. CDR3 DNA: TGTGCCAGCAGCCTCACAGGGGGCTCGACTGAAGCTTTCTTT. Its translation is CASSLTGGSTEAFF.

This chain joins TRBV6-1 and TRBJ2-1; 8 bases agree with TRBD2. CDR3 length equals 14 residues. Germline assignment: CDR1 MNHNS and CDR2 SASEGT. The trim removed 7 bases at V and 4 bases at J, leaving 6 bases unmatched. The CDR3 region has the DNA TGTGCCAGCATCGCTAGCGGGCTATACAATGAGCAGTTCTTC. Its protein product is CASIASGLYNEQFF.

With regard to this clone: The same CDR3 arises from other DNA sequences in this sample as well. This sequence joins TRBV7-9 and TRBJ1-5; 7 nucleotides match TRBD1. This CDR3 has 15 residues. Germline trimming cut 1 base from V and 1 base from J; bases unmatched to any gene: 1. From germline, CDR1 is SEHNR and CDR2 FQNEAQ (reference sequence). In DNA form, the CDR3 reads TGTGCCAGCAGCTTAGGGGACAGCAGCAATCAGCCCCAGCATTTT. Protein: CASSLGDSSNQPQHF.

The CDR3 DNA is TGTGCCAGCACCCCTAGCGGGGGGGCCAGCAATGAGCAGTTCTTC. Translating it yields CASTPSGGASNEQFF. The chain has TRBV6-1 and TRBJ2-1, with 12 nucleotides matching TRBD2. The CDR3 totals 15 residues. Germline CDR1 is MNHNS and CDR2 is SASEGT. The J segment lost 6 bases and the V segment lost 7 bases, leaving 7 bases of the junction unmatched.

The V and J genes are TRBV18 and TRBJ2-7; 7 bases align to TRBD1. Germline V gives CDR1 KGHSH, CDR2 LQKENI. CDR3 length equals 14 residues. V lost 5 bases to trimming and J lost 2 bases; unmatched junction nucleotides: 6. CDR3 nucleotides: TGTGCCAGCTCAATTAGGGGACAGACCTACGAGCAGTACTTC. This sequence encodes CASSIRGQTYEQYF.

The rearrangement joins TRBV6-1 to TRBJ1-3; D possibly corresponds to TRBD1 (6 bases). CDR1 is MNHNS and CDR2 is SASEGT in the germline V gene. The CDR3 is made up of 15 amino acids. V dropped 3 bases and J dropped 0 bases, with 9 bases sitting between them. The CDR3 loop reads CASSETGASGNTIYF. CDR3 bases: TGTGCCAGCAGTGAGACAGGAGCCTCTGGAAACACCATATATTTT.

The J gene is TRBJ2-6, the V gene TRBV7-9; D not resolved. Germline values: CDR1 SEHNR, CDR2 FQNEAQ (reference sequence). The V end was cut by 4 bases, the J end by 0 bases, with 10 bases between. The CDR3 consists of 16 residues. The DNA of the CDR3 is TGTGCCAGCAGCTACGACATAATCTCTGGGGCCAACGTCCTGACTTTC. It yields the protein CASSYDIISGANVLTF. The full variable domain, in which reference TRBV7-9 and TRBJ2-6 provide the parts outside the CDR3, is DTGVSQNPRHKITKRGQNVTFRCDPISEHNRLYWYRQTLGQGPEFLTYFQNEAQLEKSRLLSDRFSAERPKGSFSTLEIQRTEQGDSAMYLCASSYDIISGANVLTFGAGSRLTVL.

With regard to this clone: One end of the junction is discordant with germline, which a read error may explain. The chain uses TRBV27 and TRBJ1-2; D remains unclear. Germline V gene sequence: CDR1 MNHEY, CDR2 SMNVEV (reference sequence). This CDR3 has 14 amino acids. This CDR3 is CASSLSRSHYGYTF. In DNA, the CDR3 is TGTGCCAGCAGTTTATCCCGGAGCCACTACGGCTACACCTTC.

This clone appeared once. The chain couples TRBV19 to TRBJ2-7, with 9 bases that match TRBD1. Germline V gene data show CDR1 as LNHDA and CDR2 as SQIVND (reference sequence). The CDR3 totals 15 residues. The ends lost 8 bases at V and 6 bases at J; junction bases unmatched: 14. CDR3 in DNA: TGTGCCAGTCGCCCCTCCGGGACAGGGAAAGGCGAGCAGTACTTC. Translating gives CASRPSGTGKGEQYF.

This clone has just a few counts. CDR3 region: CASSDRGWAGELFF. As DNA, the CDR3 is TGTGCCAGCAGTGACAGGGGGTGGGCCGGGGAGCTGTTTTTT. The V call is TRBV2, the J call TRBJ2-2; 7 bases are a match to TRBD1. The trim removed 3 bases at V and 6 bases at J, leaving 4 bases unmatched. This CDR3 has 14 amino acids. CDR1 and CDR2 from the germline V gene are SNHLY and FYNNEI.

The rearrangement links TRBV7-9 to TRBJ1-4, with a weak D call TRBD1 (6 bases). V lost 3 bases, J lost 4 bases, and 12 bases lay in between. Per germline, CDR1 SEHNR and CDR2 FQNEAQ (reference sequence). The CDR3 contains 15 residues. The CDR3 nucleotides are TGTGCCAGCAGCTTTTCGACAGGCTATAATGAAAAACTGTTTTTT. Its protein product is CASSFSTGYNEKLFF.

The V and J genes are TRBV6-1 and TRBJ2-1; 7 bases are a match to TRBD2. J was trimmed by 2 bases and V by 7 bases; bases with no gene match: 5. CDR1 is MNHNS, CDR2 SASEGT, per germline. There are 14 residues in the CDR3. The CDR3 protein is CASIPSGAYNEQFF. CDR3 nucleotides: TGTGCCAGCATCCCCAGCGGGGCCTACAATGAGCAGTTCTTC.

The chain carries TRBV29-1 and TRBJ1-1; D remains unclear. CDR1 is SQVTM and CDR2 is ANQGSEA in the germline V gene. The V end was cut by 7 bases, the J end by 1 base, with 7 bases between. This CDR3 has 11 residues. The CDR3 DNA follows: TGCAGCGGCACAGCGAACACTGAAGCTTTCTTT. Residues: CSGTANTEAFF.

The rearrangement links TRBV19 to TRBJ2-1; possibly TRBD2 for D (5 bases). CDR1 is LNHDA and CDR2 is SQIVND in the germline V gene (reference sequence). CDR3 length: 16 amino acids. V was trimmed by 6 bases and J by 5 bases, leaving 20 bases between them. The CDR3 nucleotides read TGTGCCAGTAGGGGCAGTGGGCGGCCGAGGGACAATGAGCAGTTCTTC. Translation: CASRGSGRPRDNEQFF.

The J gene is TRBJ2-6, the V gene TRBV21-1; no DNA check was done on the table's D call, TRBD1. TRBV21-1 is recorded as a pseudogene. This CDR3 comprises 16 residues. This CDR3 is CAITGSARSGANVLTF. For the CDR3, the DNA is TGTGCCATTACAGGGTCCGCCCGCTCTGGGGCCAACGTCCTGACTTTC.

The chain couples TRBV18 to TRBJ2-6, with D tentatively TRBD1 (6 bases). V lost 5 bases and J 0 bases, leaving 17 bases between the germline ends. The CDR3 has 18 residues. Germline V gives CDR1 KGHSH, CDR2 LQKENI. The DNA of the CDR3 is TGTGCCAGCTCAAACCTTCAGGGACACGTCTCTGGGGCCAACGTCCTGACTTTC. As protein: CASSNLQGHVSGANVLTF. The entire variable domain, with the rest obtained from reference TRBV18 and TRBJ2-6, is as follows: NAGVMQNPRHLVRRRGQEARLRCSPMKGHSHVYWYRQLPEEGLKFMVYLQKENIIDESGMPKERFSAEFPKEGPSILRIQQVVRGDSAAYFCASSNLQGHVSGANVLTFGAGSRLTVL.

V and J are TRBV6-5 and TRBJ1-2; no clear D gene. Germline V gives CDR1 MNHEY, CDR2 SVGAGI. Trimming cost V 6 bases and J 3 bases, with 17 bases left between them. The CDR3 totals 15 residues. In nucleotides, the CDR3 is TGTGCCAGCAGCCACCCCCCCGGGGAGGACTATGGCTACACCTTC. Amino acid sequence: CASSHPPGEDYGYTF.

The chain joins TRBV11-2 to TRBJ2-2; 8 nucleotides line up with TRBD1. V lost 5 bases and J lost 7; bases outside the gene matches: 9. Germline V CDR1 and CDR2: SGHAT, FQNNGV. The CDR3 contains 15 residues. The CDR3 protein is CASSPGGPAGGELFF. The CDR3 coding sequence is TGTGCCAGCAGCCCAGGGGGCCCGGCGGGCGGGGAGCTGTTTTTT. Together with reference TRBV11-2 and TRBJ2-2, the CDR3 gives the full variable domain: EAGVAQSPRYKIIEKRQSVAFWCNPISGHATLYWYQQILGQGPKLLIQFQNNGVVDDSQLPKDRFSAERLKGVDSTLKIQPAKLEDSAVYLCASSPGGPAGGELFFGEGSRLTVL.